This TCR beta chain was sequenced during a study of glioma-infiltrating T cells. The germline gives CDR1 SGHTA, CDR2 FQGNSA. The CDR3 contains 15 residues. The V and J ends lost 1 base and 2 bases respectively, with 12 bases between them. The sample holds a few counts of this clonotype. Amplification of TCR alpha and beta CDR3 regions from RNA used iRepertoire nested multiplex PCR. One-step reverse transcription and amplification started from approximately 100-400 ng of tissue mRNA or PBMC total RNA. TCRdb passed the multiplex PCR reads through MiXCR, listing each CDR3 protein once. This sample has approximately 110,000 distinct CDR3 sequences; 20% to 25% occur once, and the top ten carry roughly 15%.

V gene TRBV7-2 combines with J gene TRBJ2-7; tentatively, D is TRBD2 (6 bases). This clonotype was obtained from a human donor with low-grade glioma or glioblastoma, undergoing nonglioma brain surgery, or in good health (not recorded which). Sequenced input: glioma tissue, nonneoplastic brain tissue, or PBMCs (not recorded which). This CDR3 is CASSLEVGGAYEQYF. As DNA, the CDR3 is TGTGCCAGCAGCTTAGAGGTAGGCGGGGCCTACGAGCAGTACTTC. The whole variable domain, filled in from reference TRBV7-2 and TRBJ2-7, reads GAGVSQSPSNKVTEKGKDVELRCDPISGHTALYWYRQSLGQGLEFLIYFQGNSAPDKSGLPSDRFSAERTGGSVSTLTIQRTQQEDSAVYLCASSLEVGGAYEQYFGPGTRLTVT.